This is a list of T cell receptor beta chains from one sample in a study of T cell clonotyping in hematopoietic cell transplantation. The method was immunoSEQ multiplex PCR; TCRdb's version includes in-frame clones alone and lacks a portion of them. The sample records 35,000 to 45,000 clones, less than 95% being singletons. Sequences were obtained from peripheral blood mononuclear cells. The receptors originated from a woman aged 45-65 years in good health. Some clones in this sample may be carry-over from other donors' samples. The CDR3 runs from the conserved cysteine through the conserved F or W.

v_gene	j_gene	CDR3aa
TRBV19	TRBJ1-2	CASSATGSYGYTF
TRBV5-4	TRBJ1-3	CASSQTGLDTIYF
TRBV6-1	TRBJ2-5	CASSTNPDSTLSQYF
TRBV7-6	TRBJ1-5	CASSRGLGSNQPQHF
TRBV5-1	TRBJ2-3	CASSKGIFTDTQYF
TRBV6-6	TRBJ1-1	CASSFRGNTEAFF
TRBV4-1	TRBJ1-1	CASSLHQGTTEAFF
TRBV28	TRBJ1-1	CASRDSNTEAFF
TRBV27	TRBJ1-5	CASSLSSQGADQWPQHF
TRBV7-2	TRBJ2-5	CASSKGGGQETQYF
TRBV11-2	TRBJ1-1	CASSPITTHPNTEAFF
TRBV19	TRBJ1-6	CASSISLWGTSNSPLHF
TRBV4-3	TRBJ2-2	CASTIGTGGAGELFF
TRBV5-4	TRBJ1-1	CASRAQTDTEAFF
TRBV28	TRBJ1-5	CASRIDRGNQPQHF
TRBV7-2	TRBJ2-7	CASSRKGDFEQYF
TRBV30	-	CAWSVLQTDRTYEQYF
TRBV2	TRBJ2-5	CASTLTGSEETQYF
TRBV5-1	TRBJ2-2	CASSRQGANTGELFF
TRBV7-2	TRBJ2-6	CASSLGGGRAPGANVLTF
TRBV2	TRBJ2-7	CASREGQGSYEQYF
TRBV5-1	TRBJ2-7	CASSLAGTSYEQYF
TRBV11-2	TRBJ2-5	CASSLTGGFKGTQYF
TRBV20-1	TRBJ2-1	CSATNGIEQFF
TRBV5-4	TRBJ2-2	CASSLGRVGGGGELFF
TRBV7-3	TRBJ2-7	CASSLGGTGFDEQYF
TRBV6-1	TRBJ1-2	CASSRRDRGDYGYTF
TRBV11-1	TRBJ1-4	CASSPEPSRREKLFF
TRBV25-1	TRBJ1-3	CASSISSGNTIYF